The clone carrying this T cell receptor beta chain is medium-sized. Its antigen is not identified. This entry belongs to a study of T cell repertoires in aging, cancer and after chemotherapy. Study-wide background: Donors were grouped into six age bands spanning 30 or younger through 70 or older. Clear clonal overlap appeared across healthy donor samples taken over several months to years.

Peripheral blood genomic DNA, not sorted cells or RNA, was the template. Rearranged V-D-J TRB sequences were amplified with a mixed TRB-A/B primer pool. TCRdb re-analysed the multiplex PCR reads in MiXCR, keeping a single row per CDR3 protein. The sample has some 9,700 distinct CDR3 sequences, roughly a third seen once. Findings and caveats of the study: Rebound thymic output was suggested by rising median generation probability during chemotherapy in each cancer cohort.

This CDR3 spans 14 amino acids. CDR1 LNHDA and CDR2 SQIVND come from the germline V gene (reference sequence). The V end was cut by 6 bases, the J end by 4 bases, with 15 bases between. The clonotype was recovered from a human donor in good health. The donor label of this sample is uncertain. This sequence joins TRBV19 and TRBJ1-2; D gene uncertain. The sequenced sample consisted of blood. The CDR3 here is CASRPAGEAYGYTF. The CDR3 DNA follows: TGTGCCAGTAGACCTGCTGGGGAGGCCTATGGCTACACCTTC.